Listed below are T cell receptor beta chains from one sample, sequenced in a study of T-cell reconstitution after alpha-beta-depleted transplantation in children. TCRdb passed the PCR reads through MiXCR, listing each CDR3 protein once. This table has 25,000 to 35,000 distinct CDR3 sequences, 6% to 8.5% appearing once. The sequencing used peripheral blood, collected 60 days after TCRalphabeta/CD19-depleted stem cell transplant. All receptors come from a child less than two years old who had a stem cell transplant for acute myeloid leukemia, so the T cells may come from the graft donor. Both conserved end residues are part of each CDR3. D genes are given only for firm matches. Not all rows give a size; the values are once, few, many and, for expanded clones, a class.

D gene	J gene	clone size	V gene	CDR3 protein	CDR3 DNA
TRBD1	TRBJ2-5	many	TRBV28	CASSLDREQETQYF	TGTGCCAGCAGCCTGGACAGGGAACAAGAGACCCAGTACTTC
TRBD2	TRBJ2-2	many	TRBV28	CASSFLAGVSPTGELFF	TGTGCCAGCAGTTTTTTAGCGGGGGTTTCCCCCACCGGGGAGCTGTTTTTT
TRBD2	TRBJ2-1	many	TRBV5-6	CASSLWGGVYNEQFF	TGTGCCAGCAGCTTGTGGGGAGGGGTCTACAATGAGCAGTTCTTC
TRBD1	TRBJ2-7	many	TRBV7-9	CASSPLGQGAFYEQYF	TGTGCCAGCAGCCCCCTAGGACAGGGGGCATTTTACGAGCAGTACTTC
NA	TRBJ2-1	few	TRBV3-1	CAICPRGAIGGRPYNEQFF	TGTGCCATCTGTCCTAGGGGGGCTATTGGCGGGAGACCCTACAATGAGCAGTTCTTC
NA	TRBJ2-6	NA	TRBV7-6	CASSLEGTGANVLTF	TGTGCCAGCAGCCTCGAAGGAACCGGGGCCAACGTCCTGACTTTC
NA	TRBJ2-3	many	TRBV10-3	CAISADSRRTDTQYF	TGTGCCATCAGTGCGGACAGCCGCCGCACAGATACGCAGTATTTT
TRBD2	TRBJ2-3	many	TRBV6-5	CASSYPGLAGANTQYF	TGTGCCAGCAGTTACCCGGGACTAGCGGGAGCGAATACGCAGTATTTT
NA	TRBJ1-1	many	TRBV15	CATSRDILVTEAFF	TGTGCCACCAGCAGAGATATTTTGGTCACTGAAGCTTTCTTT
TRBD1	TRBJ2-2	many	TRBV4-1	CASSGQGRTGELFF	TGCGCCAGCAGCGGACAGGGGAGGACCGGGGAGCTGTTTTTT
NA	TRBJ2-1	many	TRBV20-1	CSANLRTSEQFF	TGCAGTGCTAATTTACGTACTAGTGAGCAGTTCTTC
NA	TRBJ2-5	many	TRBV15	CATREGGRGETQYF	TGTGCCACCCGAGAGGGTGGGAGAGGGGAGACCCAGTACTTC
TRBD2	TRBJ2-1	many	TRBV6-5	CASSRPTSGNPYNEQFF	TGTGCCAGCAGCCGACCGACTAGCGGGAACCCCTACAATGAGCAGTTCTTC
TRBD1	TRBJ2-4	medium-sized	TRBV7-3	CASSFTGVGIQYF	TGTGCCAGCAGCTTCACAGGGGTGGGCATTCAGTACTTC
TRBD1	TRBJ1-4	many	TRBV28	CARTEKRTGEKLFF	TGTGCCAGGACAGAAAAACGGACAGGGGAAAAACTGTTTTTT
NA	TRBJ2-1	many	TRBV6-5	CASSSGENEQFF	TGTGCCAGCAGTTCAGGGGAGAATGAGCAGTTCTTC
NA	TRBJ2-5	many	TRBV6-2/TRBV6-3	CASILYPGHQETQYF	TGTGCCAGCATTCTTTACCCGGGACACCAAGAGACCCAGTACTTC
TRBD1	TRBJ2-7	few	TRBV5-4	CASSKDRGQSYEQYF	TGTGCCAGCAGCAAGGACAGGGGGCAATCCTACGAGCAGTACTTC
NA	TRBJ1-2	many	TRBV9	CASSVTVGEGYGYTF	TGTGCCAGCAGCGTGACGGTGGGGGAGGGCTATGGCTACACCTTC
NA	TRBJ2-4	many	TRBV6-1	CASSVSEANIQYF	TGTGCCAGCAGCGTGTCCGAGGCGAACATTCAGTACTTC
TRBD1	TRBJ1-1	many	TRBV6-5	CASSPARADREGAFF	TGTGCCAGCAGCCCCGCTAGGGCCGACAGGGAGGGAGCTTTCTTT
NA	TRBJ1-1	many	TRBV12-5	CASAWGAEAFF	TGTGCTAGTGCCTGGGGGGCTGAAGCTTTCTTT
NA	TRBJ1-4	many	TRBV5-6	CASSFQFTAGQINEKLFF	TGTGCCAGCAGCTTCCAATTCACCGCTGGACAGATTAATGAAAAACTGTTTTTT
NA	TRBJ2-7	many	TRBV7-9	CASSSGPREEQYF	TGTGCCAGCAGCTCAGGACCGCGTGAGGAGCAGTACTTC
NA	TRBJ2-3	many	TRBV7-9	CASSVYSSRSDTQYF	TGTGCCAGCAGCGTCTATTCCTCTAGGTCGGATACGCAGTATTTT
TRBD1	TRBJ2-5	many	TRBV7-2	CASSLNRGETQYF	TGTGCCAGCAGCTTGAACAGGGGAGAGACCCAGTACTTC
NA	TRBJ2-3	many	TRBV20-1	CSARDGPSTDTQYF	TGCAGTGCTAGAGATGGACCTAGCACAGATACGCAGTATTTT
NA	TRBJ2-3	many	TRBV6-5	CASSYGATDTQYF	TGTGCCAGCAGTTACGGCGCAACAGATACGCAGTATTTT
NA	TRBJ2-7	many	TRBV20-1	CSASLAAGQGYFYEQYF	TGCAGTGCCTCCCTGGCGGCAGGGCAAGGGTATTTTTACGAGCAGTACTTC